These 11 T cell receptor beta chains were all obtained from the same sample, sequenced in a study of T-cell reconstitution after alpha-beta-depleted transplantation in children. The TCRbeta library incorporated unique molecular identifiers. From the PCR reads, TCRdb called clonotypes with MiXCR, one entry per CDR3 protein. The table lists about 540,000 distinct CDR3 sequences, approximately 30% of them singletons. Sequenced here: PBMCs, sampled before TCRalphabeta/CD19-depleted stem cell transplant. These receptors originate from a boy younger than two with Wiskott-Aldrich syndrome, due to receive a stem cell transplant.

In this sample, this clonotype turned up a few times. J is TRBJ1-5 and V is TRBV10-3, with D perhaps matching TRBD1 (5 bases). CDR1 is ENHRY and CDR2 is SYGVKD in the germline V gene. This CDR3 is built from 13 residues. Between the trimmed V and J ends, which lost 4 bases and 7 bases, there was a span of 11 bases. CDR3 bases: TGTGCCATCAGTGCCCAGGGATTACAGCCCCAGCATTTT. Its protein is CAISAQGLQPQHF.

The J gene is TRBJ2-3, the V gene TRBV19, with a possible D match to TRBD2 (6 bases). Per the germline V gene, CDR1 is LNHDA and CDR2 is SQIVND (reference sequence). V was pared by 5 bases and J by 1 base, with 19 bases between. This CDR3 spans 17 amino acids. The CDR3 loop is CASSSHPSGGGTDTQYF. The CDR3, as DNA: TGTGCCAGTAGTTCCCACCCTTCTGGCGGGGGCACAGATACGCAGTATTTT. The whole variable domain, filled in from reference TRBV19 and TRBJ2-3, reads DGGITQSPKYLFRKEGQNVTLSCEQNLNHDAMYWYRQDPGQGLRLIYYSQIVNDFQKGDIAEGYSVSREKKESFPLTVTSAQKNPTAFYLCASSSHPSGGGTDTQYFGPGTRLTVL.

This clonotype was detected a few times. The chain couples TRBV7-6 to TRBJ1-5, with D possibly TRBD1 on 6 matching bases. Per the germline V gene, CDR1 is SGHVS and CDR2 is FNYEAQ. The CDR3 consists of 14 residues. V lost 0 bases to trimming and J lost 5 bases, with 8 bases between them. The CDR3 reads CASSLAEGDQPQHF. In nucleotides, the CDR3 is TGTGCCAGCAGCTTAGCGGAGGGGGATCAGCCCCAGCATTTT. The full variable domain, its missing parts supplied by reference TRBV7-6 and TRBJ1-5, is GAGVSQSPRYKVTKRGQDVALRCDPISGHVSLYWYRQALGQGPEFLTYFNYEAQQDKSGLPNDRFSAERPEGSISTLTIQRTEQRDSAMYRCASSLAEGDQPQHFGDGTRLSIL.

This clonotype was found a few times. This chain's CDR3 is CASSLRARAQETQYF. The CDR3, as DNA: TGTGCCAGCAGTTTACGGGCCAGGGCGCAAGAGACCCAGTACTTC. The chain is built from TRBV12-3 or TRBV12-4 and TRBJ2-5, with a tentative D call TRBD1 (5 bases). This CDR3 region has 15 residues. V was trimmed by 2 bases and J by 2 bases, leaving 12 bases between them.

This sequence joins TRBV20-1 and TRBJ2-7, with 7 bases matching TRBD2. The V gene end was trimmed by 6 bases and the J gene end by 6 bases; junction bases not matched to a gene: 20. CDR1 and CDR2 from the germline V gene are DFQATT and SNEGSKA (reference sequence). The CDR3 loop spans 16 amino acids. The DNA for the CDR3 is TGCAGTGCGCCCCTGCCCAGCGGGATACTTTCGGGCGAGCAGTACTTC. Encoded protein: CSAPLPSGILSGEQYF.

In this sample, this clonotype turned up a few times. In DNA form, the CDR3 reads TGCAGTGCTGTGACTAGCGGGAGGGTTCTTTCCGGGGAGCTGTTTTTT. It translates to CSAVTSGRVLSGELFF. The chain is built from TRBV20-1 and TRBJ2-2, with 14 bases matching TRBD2. Germline trimming cut 5 bases from V and 6 bases from J; bases unmatched to any gene: 8. Germline V gene lookup returns CDR1 DFQATT and CDR2 SNEGSKA (reference sequence). CDR3 length: 16 residues.

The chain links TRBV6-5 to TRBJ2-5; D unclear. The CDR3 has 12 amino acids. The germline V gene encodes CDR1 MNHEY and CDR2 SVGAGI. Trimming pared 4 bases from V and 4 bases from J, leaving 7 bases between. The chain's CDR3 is CASSSAPETQYF. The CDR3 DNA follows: TGTGCCAGCAGTTCGGCCCCAGAGACCCAGTACTTC.

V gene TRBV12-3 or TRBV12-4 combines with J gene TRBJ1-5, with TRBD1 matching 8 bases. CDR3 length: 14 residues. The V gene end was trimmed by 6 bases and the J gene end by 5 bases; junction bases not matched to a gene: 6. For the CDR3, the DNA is TGTGCCAGCAGGGTCGGACAGGGTGATCAGCCCCAGCATTTT. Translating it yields CASRVGQGDQPQHF.

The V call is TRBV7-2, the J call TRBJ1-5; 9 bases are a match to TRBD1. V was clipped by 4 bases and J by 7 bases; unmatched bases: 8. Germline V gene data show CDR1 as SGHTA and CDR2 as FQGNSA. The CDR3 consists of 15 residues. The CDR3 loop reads CASSWYLDRGQPQHF. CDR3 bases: TGTGCCAGCAGCTGGTATTTGGACAGGGGCCAGCCCCAGCATTTT.

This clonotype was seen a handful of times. As DNA, the CDR3 is TGTGCCAGCAGCGTCGGGACTATTCCAGAGACCCAGTACTTC. Its protein product is CASSVGTIPETQYF. The chain employs TRBV9 and TRBJ2-5; 7 bases align to TRBD2. The CDR3 length is 14 residues. The germline gives CDR1 SGDLS, CDR2 YYNGEE. J lost 4 bases, V lost 2 bases, and 5 bases had no gene match. The full variable domain, its missing parts supplied by reference TRBV9 and TRBJ2-5, is DSGVTQTPKHLITATGQRVTLRCSPRSGDLSVYWYQQSLDQGLQFLIQYYNGEERAKGNILERFSAQQFPDLHSELNLSSLELGDSALYFCASSVGTIPETQYFGPGTRLLVL.

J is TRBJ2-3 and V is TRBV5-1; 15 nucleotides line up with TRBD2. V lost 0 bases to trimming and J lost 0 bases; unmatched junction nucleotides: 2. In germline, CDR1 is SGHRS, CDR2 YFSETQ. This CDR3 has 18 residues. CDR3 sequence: CASSLGGLAGGSTDTQYF. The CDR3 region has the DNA TGCGCCAGCAGCTTGGGAGGACTAGCGGGGGGGAGCACAGATACGCAGTATTTT.